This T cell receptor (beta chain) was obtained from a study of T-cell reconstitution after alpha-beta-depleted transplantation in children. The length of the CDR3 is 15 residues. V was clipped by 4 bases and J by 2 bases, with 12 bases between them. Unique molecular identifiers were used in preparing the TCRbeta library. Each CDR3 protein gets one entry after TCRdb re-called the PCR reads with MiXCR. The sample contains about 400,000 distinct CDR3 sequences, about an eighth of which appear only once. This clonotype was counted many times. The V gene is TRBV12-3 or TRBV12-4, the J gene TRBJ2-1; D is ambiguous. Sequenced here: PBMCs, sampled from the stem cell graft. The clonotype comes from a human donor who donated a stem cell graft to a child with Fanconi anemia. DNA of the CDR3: TGTGCCAGCAGTTCAGACGGAGCACCCTACAATGAGCAGTTCTTC. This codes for CASSSDGAPYNEQFF.